Below are 4 T cell receptor beta chains sequenced from a single sample in a study of cytomegalovirus exposure and HLA in healthy donors (TCRdb year 2017). The method behind the library was the immunoSEQ multiplex PCR assay. For the multiplex PCR, a mixture combining 60 forward primers for TCR Vbeta segments and 13 reverse primers for TCR Jbeta segments was used. TCRdb provides this immuneACCESS table in a form limited to in-frame rearrangements. Some clones are lacking; in checked studies, under half of them reflect an unresolved V gene, and why the rest are absent is not known. The table of this sample itemizes under 250,000 clones. The top ten clones comprise about 1% of the sample. Sequencing input: PBMCs. These receptors were taken from a girl aged 2 to 10 in good health and CMV-seropositive.

This chain joins TRBV18 and TRBJ2-7; D is perhaps TRBD2 (6 bases). The length of the CDR3 is 13 residues. Germline values: CDR1 KGHSH, CDR2 LQKENI. V was shortened by 5 bases and J by 4 bases, with 12 bases between the two germline ends. This CDR3 reads CASSELADYEQYF. The CDR3 nucleotides read TGTGCCAGCTCAGAATTAGCGGATTACGAGCAGTACTTC.

This CDR3 is CASSSPPTGGTEAFF. In DNA form, the CDR3 reads TGCGCCAGCAGCTCTCCCCCCACAGGGGGCACTGAAGCTTTCTTT. The rearrangement uses TRBV4-1 and TRBJ1-1; 8 bases map to TRBD1. The V segment lost 5 bases and the J segment 4 bases; nucleotides outside the gene matches: 9. The germline V gene encodes CDR1 MGHRA and CDR2 YSYEKL. The CDR3 extends over 15 amino acids.

This chain uses TRBV6-1 with TRBJ2-3; 7 bases map to TRBD1. CDR3 length equals 17 residues. V dropped 2 bases and J dropped 1; count of bases not matched to a gene: 9. Germline loops: CDR1 MNHNS, CDR2 SASEGT. CDR3 region: CASSEFVTGVGTDTQYF. As DNA, the CDR3 is TGTGCCAGCAGTGAATTCGTCACAGGGGTAGGCACAGATACGCAGTATTTT.

The gene calls are TRBV7-9 and TRBJ2-1, with 8 bases aligning to TRBD2. The CDR3 runs to 14 residues. Per germline, CDR1 SEHNR and CDR2 FQNEAQ (reference sequence). J was trimmed by 8 bases and V by 5 bases; bases with no gene match: 8. The CDR3 sequence: CASSKRELSHEQFF. The CDR3 DNA reads as TGTGCCAGCAGCAAGCGGGAGCTTTCCCATGAGCAGTTCTTC. The whole variable domain, remainder taken from reference TRBV7-9 and TRBJ2-1, is DTGVSQNPRHKITKRGQNVTFRCDPISEHNRLYWYRQTLGQGPEFLTYFQNEAQLEKSRLLSDRFSAERPKGSFSTLEIQRTEQGDSAMYLCASSKRELSHEQFFGPGTRLTVL.